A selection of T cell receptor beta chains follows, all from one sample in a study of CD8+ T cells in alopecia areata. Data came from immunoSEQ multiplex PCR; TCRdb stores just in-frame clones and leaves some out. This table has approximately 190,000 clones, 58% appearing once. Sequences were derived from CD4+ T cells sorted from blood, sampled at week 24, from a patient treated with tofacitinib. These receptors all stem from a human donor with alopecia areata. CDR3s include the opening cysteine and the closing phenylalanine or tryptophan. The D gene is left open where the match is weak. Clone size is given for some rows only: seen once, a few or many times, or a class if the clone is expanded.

CDR3: CASSYTSNTGELFF
DNA: TGTGCCAGCAGCTACACTTCGAACACCGGGGAGCTGTTTTTT
D: .
size: many
J: TRBJ2-2
V: TRBV7-3

CDR3: CASSLRGPKMNSPLHF
DNA: TGTGCCAGCAGCCTCAGGGGGCCGAAAATGAATTCACCCCTCCACTTT
D: TRBD1
size: few
J: TRBJ1-6
V: TRBV14

CDR3: CSVGSQGAKTQYF
DNA: TGCAGCGTTGGTAGCCAGGGGGCGAAGACCCAGTACTTC
D: TRBD1
size: .
J: TRBJ2-5
V: TRBV29-1

CDR3: CASSYGGDSNQPQHF
DNA: TGTGCCAGCAGTTATGGGGGGGATAGCAATCAGCCCCAGCATTTT
D: .
size: once
J: TRBJ1-5
V: TRBV6-6

CDR3: CASSYLGHQRYGYTF
DNA: TGTGCCAGCAGTTACTTGGGACATCAGCGCTATGGCTACACCTTC
D: .
size: .
J: TRBJ1-2
V: TRBV6-5

CDR3: CSVGTGSGNTIYF
DNA: TGCAGCGTTGGGACAGGATCCGGAAACACCATATATTTT
D: TRBD1
size: .
J: TRBJ1-3
V: TRBV29-1

CDR3: CASSPLAPGANYGYTF
DNA: TGTGCCAGCTCACCCCTCGCGCCGGGAGCTAACTATGGCTACACCTTC
D: .
size: .
J: TRBJ1-2
V: TRBV18

CDR3: CASSGQLSNQPQHF
DNA: TGTGCCAGCAGTGGACAGTTGAGCAATCAGCCCCAGCATTTT
D: .
size: .
J: TRBJ1-5
V: TRBV2

CDR3: CASRSGVTGSPLHF
DNA: TGTGCCAGCAGATCGGGTGTGACGGGTTCACCCCTCCACTTT
D: .
size: .
J: TRBJ1-6
V: TRBV7-2

CDR3: CASSVGAFDLEYEQYF
DNA: TGTGCCAGCAGCGTAGGGGCCTTTGATTTGGAGTACGAGCAGTACTTC
D: .
size: .
J: TRBJ2-7
V: TRBV9